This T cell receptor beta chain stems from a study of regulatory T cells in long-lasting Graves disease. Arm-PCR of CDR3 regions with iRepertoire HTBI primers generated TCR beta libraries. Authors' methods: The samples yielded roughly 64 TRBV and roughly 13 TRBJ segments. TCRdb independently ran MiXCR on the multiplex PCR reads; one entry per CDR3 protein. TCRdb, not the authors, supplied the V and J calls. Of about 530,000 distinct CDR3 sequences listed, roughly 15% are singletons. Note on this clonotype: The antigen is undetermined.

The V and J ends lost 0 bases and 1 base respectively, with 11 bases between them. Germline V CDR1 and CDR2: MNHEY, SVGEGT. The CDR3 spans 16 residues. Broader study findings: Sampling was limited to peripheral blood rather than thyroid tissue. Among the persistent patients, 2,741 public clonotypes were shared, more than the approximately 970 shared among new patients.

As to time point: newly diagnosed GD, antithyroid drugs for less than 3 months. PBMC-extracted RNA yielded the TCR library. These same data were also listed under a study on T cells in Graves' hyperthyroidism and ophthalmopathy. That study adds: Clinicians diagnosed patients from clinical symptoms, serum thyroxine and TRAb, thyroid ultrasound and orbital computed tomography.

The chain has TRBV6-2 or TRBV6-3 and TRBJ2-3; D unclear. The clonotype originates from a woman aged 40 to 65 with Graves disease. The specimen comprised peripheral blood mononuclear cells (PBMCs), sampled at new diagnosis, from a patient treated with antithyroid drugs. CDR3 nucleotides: TGTGCCAGCAGTTACTCGTGGTTATCGGGCACAGATACGCAGTATTTT. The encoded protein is CASSYSWLSGTDTQYF.